This T cell receptor (beta chain) was obtained from a study of T-cell memory formation after mild COVID-19 listed by TCRdb under 2021. General notes on the study: Most TCR sequence clusters were specific to one of the two donors. In a couple of donors, T-cell clones that expanded and contracted after mild COVID-19 were tracked by sequencing TCRalpha and TCRbeta repertoires over time. The cohort comprised two young, previously healthy adult volunteers, one female and one male. Overall study results and their limits: SARS-CoV-2 specificity of the second-wave clones peaking on day 37 was not confirmed. Balanced CD4/CD8 phenotypes were observed for clones contracting from day 15 to 85, whereas a bias towards CD4+ was observed for a second wave of clones expanding from day 15 to 37. Contracting CD4+ clones turned up mainly in the CM and EM memory subsets, whereas EMRA was where CD8+ clones were enriched. Some responding clones were found in pre-infection memory, which suggests that pre-existing cross-reactive memory T cells took part in the SARS-CoV-2 response. Only a couple of mild cases were covered by the study, and larger cohorts that include severe cases with pre-infection samples were considered necessary.

This clonotype showed up just a few times. What antigen it recognizes has not been identified. No quality values exist for individual bases; no much larger clone is one base distant. V is trimmed back by 5 bases and J by 9 bases, and the junction contains 3 bases that no gene match accounts for. CDR1 and CDR2 (DFQATT, SNEGSKA) derive from the germline V gene (reference sequence). Inclusive of the bounding cysteine and phenylalanine, the CDR3 is 13 residues long. Of the read, only the CDR3 DNA is kept; its 39 bases are in frame from base 1. PBMCs were isolated by Ficoll-Paque density gradient centrifugation. Sequencing was carried out with an Illumina NovaSeq 6000. TCRalpha and TCRbeta cDNA libraries were constructed by 5'RACE with constant-segment primers, with sample barcodes and unique molecular identifiers being introduced. RNA was extracted from every sample with Trizol reagent. Library amplification was performed in two PCR steps, and a second sample barcode and Illumina TruSeq adapters were introduced in the second step. Sequencing of the libraries was done on an Illumina NovaSeq, producing 2 x 150 bp paired-end reads. For the original study's pipeline: Demultiplexing of reads and collapsing into UMI-guided consensus sequences were performed with migec v1.2.7. Using mixcr v2.1.11, UMI consensuses were aligned to TRA and TRB V and J templates and then assembled into clonotypes. Clonotypes were classified as expanded or contracted when called significant by both edgeR and NoisET, with noise models trained on biological replicates. For edgeR calls, the thresholds were a false discovery rate-adjusted p below 0.01 and a log2 fold-change of 1. PCA with hierarchical clustering of max-normalized trajectories of the 1000 most abundant clonotypes was used as exploratory dynamics analysis. Each responding clone was given a CD4 or CD8 phenotype based on the CD4+ and CD8+ repertoires, which had been sequenced separately. TCRdb's own reprocessing of the public reads used fastp at Q25 and MiXCR and kept productive beta chains. Merged by CDR3 protein, the rows form single entries marked with the most common genes and DNA. These V and J calls are TCRdb output, not the study's own analysis. The sample profile shows about 270,000 distinct CDR3 sequences; 15% of them were found once. The ten largest make up about 2% of the sample.

What was sequenced was PBMCs or a T cell subset sorted from them (not recorded which). The clonotype comes from an adult woman who had mild COVID-19 (a few samples of this study predate the infection). The sample titles of this study are shuffled in the database, so cell type and time point are left out; the donor was told from shared clones. This receptor chain uses TRBV20-1 and TRBJ2-1; the junction holds 14 bases that match TRBD2. The nucleotide sequence reads TGCAGTGCTTCGACTAGCGGGGGGGCTGAGCAGTTCTTC. It encodes CSASTSGGAEQFF.